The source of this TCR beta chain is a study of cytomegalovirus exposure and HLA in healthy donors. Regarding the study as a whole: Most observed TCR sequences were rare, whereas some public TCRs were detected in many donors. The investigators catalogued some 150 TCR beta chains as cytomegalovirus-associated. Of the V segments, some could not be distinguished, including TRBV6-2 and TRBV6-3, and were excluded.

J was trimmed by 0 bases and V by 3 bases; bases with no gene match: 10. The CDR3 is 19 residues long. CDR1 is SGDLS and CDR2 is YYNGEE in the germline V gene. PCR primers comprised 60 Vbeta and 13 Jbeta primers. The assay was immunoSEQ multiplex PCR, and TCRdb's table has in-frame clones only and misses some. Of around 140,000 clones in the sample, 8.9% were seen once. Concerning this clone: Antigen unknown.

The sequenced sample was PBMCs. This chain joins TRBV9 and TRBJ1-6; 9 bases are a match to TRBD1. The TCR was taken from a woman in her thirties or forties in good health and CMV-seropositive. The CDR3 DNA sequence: TGTGCCAGCAGCGGAGGCCCTGGACAGGGGAGCTCCTATAATTCACCCCTCCACTTT. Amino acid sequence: CASSGGPGQGSSYNSPLHF.